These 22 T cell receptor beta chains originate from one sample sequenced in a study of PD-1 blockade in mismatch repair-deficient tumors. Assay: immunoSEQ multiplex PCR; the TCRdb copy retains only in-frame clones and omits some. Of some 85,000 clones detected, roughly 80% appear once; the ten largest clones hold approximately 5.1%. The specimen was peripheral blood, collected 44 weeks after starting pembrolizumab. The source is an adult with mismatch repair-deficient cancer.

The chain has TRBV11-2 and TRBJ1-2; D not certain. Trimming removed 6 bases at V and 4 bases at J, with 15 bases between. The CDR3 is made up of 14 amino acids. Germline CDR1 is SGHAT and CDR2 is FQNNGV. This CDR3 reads CASSQLGSGYGYTF. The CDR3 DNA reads TGTGCCAGCAGTCAATTAGGGAGTGGCTATGGCTACACCTTC. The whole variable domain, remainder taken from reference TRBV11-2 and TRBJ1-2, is EAGVAQSPRYKIIEKRQSVAFWCNPISGHATLYWYQQILGQGPKLLIQFQNNGVVDDSQLPKDRFSAERLKGVDSTLKIQPAKLEDSAVYLCASSQLGSGYGYTFGSGTRLTVV.

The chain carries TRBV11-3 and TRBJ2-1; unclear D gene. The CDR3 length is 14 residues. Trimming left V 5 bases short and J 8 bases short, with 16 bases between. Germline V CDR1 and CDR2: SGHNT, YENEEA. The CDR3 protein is CASSLGRLDDEQFF. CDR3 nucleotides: TGTGCCAGCAGCCTAGGCCGATTAGACGATGAGCAGTTCTTC.

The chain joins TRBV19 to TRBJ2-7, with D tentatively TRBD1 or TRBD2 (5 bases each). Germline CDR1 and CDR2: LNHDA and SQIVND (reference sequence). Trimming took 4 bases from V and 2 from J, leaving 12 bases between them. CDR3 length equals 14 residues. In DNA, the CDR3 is TGTGCCAGTAGTAGGGGAGACAGTCCCTACGAGCAGTACTTC. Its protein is CASSRGDSPYEQYF.

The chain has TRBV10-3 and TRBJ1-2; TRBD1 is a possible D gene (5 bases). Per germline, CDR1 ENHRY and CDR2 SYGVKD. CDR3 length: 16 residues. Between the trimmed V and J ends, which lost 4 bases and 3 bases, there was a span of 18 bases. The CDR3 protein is CAISAKEAGQDYGYTF. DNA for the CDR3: TGTGCCATCAGTGCGAAGGAGGCAGGGCAGGACTATGGCTACACCTTC.

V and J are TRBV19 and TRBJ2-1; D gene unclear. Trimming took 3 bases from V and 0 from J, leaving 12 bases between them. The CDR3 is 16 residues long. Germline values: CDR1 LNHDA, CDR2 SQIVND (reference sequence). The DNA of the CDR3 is TGTGCCAGTAGTATCGTAGGCGAACTCTCCTACAATGAGCAGTTCTTC. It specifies CASSIVGELSYNEQFF. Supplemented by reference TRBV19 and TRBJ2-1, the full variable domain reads DGGITQSPKYLFRKEGQNVTLSCEQNLNHDAMYWYRQDPGQGLRLIYYSQIVNDFQKGDIAEGYSVSREKKESFPLTVTSAQKNPTAFYLCASSIVGELSYNEQFFGPGTRLTVL.

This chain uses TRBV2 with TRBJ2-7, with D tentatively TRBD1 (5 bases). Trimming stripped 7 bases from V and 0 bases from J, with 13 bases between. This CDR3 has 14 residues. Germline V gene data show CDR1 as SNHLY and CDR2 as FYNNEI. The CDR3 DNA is TGTGCCAGCAAGCCCGAGACAGCCTCCTACGAGCAGTACTTC. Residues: CASKPETASYEQYF.

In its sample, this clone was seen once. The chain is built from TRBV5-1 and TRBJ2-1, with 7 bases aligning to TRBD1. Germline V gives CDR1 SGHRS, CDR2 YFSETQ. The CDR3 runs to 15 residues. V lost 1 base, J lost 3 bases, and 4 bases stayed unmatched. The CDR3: CASSLQTGNYNEQFF. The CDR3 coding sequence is TGCGCCAGCAGCTTGCAGACAGGGAACTACAATGAGCAGTTCTTC.

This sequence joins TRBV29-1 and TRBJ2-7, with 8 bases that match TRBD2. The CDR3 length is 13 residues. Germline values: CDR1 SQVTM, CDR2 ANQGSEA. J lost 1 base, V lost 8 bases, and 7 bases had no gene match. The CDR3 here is CSFLAGHSYEQYF. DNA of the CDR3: TGCAGCTTCTTAGCGGGACATTCCTACGAGCAGTACTTC.

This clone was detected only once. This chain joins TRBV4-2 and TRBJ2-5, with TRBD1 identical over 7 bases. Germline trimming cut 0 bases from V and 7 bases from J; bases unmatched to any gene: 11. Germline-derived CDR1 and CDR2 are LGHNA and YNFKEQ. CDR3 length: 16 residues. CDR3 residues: CASSQDPRQGRGTQYF. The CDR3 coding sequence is TGTGCCAGCAGCCAAGATCCCCGACAGGGTAGAGGGACCCAGTACTTC.

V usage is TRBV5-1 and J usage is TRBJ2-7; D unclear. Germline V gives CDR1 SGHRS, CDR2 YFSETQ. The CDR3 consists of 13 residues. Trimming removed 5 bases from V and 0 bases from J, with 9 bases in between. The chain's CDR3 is CASSGNRSYEQYF. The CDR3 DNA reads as TGCGCCAGCAGTGGGAACCGCTCCTACGAGCAGTACTTC.

CDR3 loop: CASSLRQGVNQPQHF. CDR3 coding DNA: TGTGCCAGCAGCTTGAGGCAGGGAGTCAATCAGCCCCAGCATTTT. This sequence joins TRBV5-5 and TRBJ1-5; possibly TRBD1 for D (5 bases). The germline V gene encodes CDR1 SGHKS and CDR2 YYEKEE (reference sequence). Deletions cut 1 base from V and 3 bases from J, with 11 bases between. This CDR3 is 15 amino acids long.

The CDR3 sequence is CASSTYMNTEAFF. Written as DNA, the CDR3 is TGTGCCAGCAGTACTTATATGAACACTGAAGCTTTCTTT. This chain joins TRBV27 and TRBJ1-1; D not resolved. The CDR3 spans 13 residues. Trimming stripped 5 bases from V and 0 bases from J, with 7 bases between. Germline loops: CDR1 MNHEY, CDR2 SMNVEV (reference sequence).

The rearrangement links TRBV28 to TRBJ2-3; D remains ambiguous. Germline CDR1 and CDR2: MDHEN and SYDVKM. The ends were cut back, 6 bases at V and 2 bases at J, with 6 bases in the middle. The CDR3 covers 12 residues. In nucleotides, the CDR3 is TGTGCCAGCAGCTCTAACACAGATACGCAGTATTTT. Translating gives CASSSNTDTQYF.

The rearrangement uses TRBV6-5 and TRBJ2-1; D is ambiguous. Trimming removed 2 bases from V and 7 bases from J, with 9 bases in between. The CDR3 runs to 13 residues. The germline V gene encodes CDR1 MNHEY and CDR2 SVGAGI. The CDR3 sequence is CASSYTLENEQFF. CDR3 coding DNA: TGTGCCAGCAGTTACACCTTAGAGAATGAGCAGTTCTTC.

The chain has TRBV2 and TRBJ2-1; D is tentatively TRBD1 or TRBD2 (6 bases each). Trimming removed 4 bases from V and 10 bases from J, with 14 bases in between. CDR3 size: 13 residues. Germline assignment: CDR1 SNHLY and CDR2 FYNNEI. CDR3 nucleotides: TGTGCCAGCAGTGCCCAGCCGGGGGCCGAGCAGTTCTTC. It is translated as CASSAQPGAEQFF. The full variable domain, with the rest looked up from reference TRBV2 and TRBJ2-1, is EPEVTQTPSHQVTQMGQEVILRCVPISNHLYFYWYRQILGQKVEFLVSFYNNEISEKSEIFDDQFSVERPDGSNFTLKIRSTKLEDSAMYFCASSAQPGAEQFFGPGTRLTVL.

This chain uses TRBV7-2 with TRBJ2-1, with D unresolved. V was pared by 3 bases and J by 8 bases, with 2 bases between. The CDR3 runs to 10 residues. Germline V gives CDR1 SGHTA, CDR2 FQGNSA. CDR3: CASSFHEQFF. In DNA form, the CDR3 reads TGTGCCAGCAGCTTTCATGAGCAGTTCTTC.

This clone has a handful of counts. CDR3 protein: CASSTPDRGYGYTF. The CDR3 bases are TGTGCCAGCAGCACCCCTGACAGGGGGTATGGCTACACCTTC. The rearrangement joins TRBV7-9 to TRBJ1-2; TRBD1 aligns across 9 bases. Germline CDR1 reads SEHNR; CDR2 reads FQNEAQ (reference sequence). J lost 5 bases, V lost 5 bases, and 6 bases had no gene match. The CDR3 has 14 residues.

The CDR3 DNA follows: TGTGCCAGCAGCTTAGGACTAGCGGCTCCCAATGAGCAGTTCTTC. Translating gives CASSLGLAAPNEQFF. This chain uses TRBV13 with TRBJ2-1, with 8 bases aligning to TRBD2. Germline CDR1 and CDR2: PRHDT and FYEKMQ (reference sequence). Trimming took 0 bases from V and 6 from J; bases not matched to a gene: 4. CDR3 length equals 15 residues.

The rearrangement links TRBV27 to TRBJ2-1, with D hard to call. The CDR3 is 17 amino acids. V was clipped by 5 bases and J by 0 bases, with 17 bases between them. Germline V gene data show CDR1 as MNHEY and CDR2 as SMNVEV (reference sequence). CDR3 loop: CASSLDGDLRSYNEQFF. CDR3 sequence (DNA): TGTGCCAGCAGTCTAGACGGAGACTTACGCTCCTACAATGAGCAGTTCTTC.

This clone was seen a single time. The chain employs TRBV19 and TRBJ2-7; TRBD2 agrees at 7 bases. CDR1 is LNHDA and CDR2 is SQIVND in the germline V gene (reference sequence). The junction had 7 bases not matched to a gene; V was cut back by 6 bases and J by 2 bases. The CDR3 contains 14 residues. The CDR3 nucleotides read TGTGCCAGTAGCGGCGGGAGAGGCGCCTACGAGCAGTACTTC. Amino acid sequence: CASSGGRGAYEQYF.

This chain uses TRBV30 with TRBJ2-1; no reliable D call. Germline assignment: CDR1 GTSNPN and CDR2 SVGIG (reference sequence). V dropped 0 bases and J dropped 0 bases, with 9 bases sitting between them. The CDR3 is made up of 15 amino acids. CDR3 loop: CAWSVGVRSYNEQFF. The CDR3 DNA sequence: TGTGCCTGGAGTGTTGGGGTTCGCTCCTACAATGAGCAGTTCTTC.

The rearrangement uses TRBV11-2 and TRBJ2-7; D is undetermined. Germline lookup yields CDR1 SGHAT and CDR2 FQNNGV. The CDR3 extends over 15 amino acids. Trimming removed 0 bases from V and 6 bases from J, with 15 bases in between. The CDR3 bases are TGTGCCAGCAGCTTAGATCCCCGAGAAGCGCTCGAGCAGTACTTC. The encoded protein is CASSLDPREALEQYF. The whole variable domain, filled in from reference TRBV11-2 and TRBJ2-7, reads EAGVAQSPRYKIIEKRQSVAFWCNPISGHATLYWYQQILGQGPKLLIQFQNNGVVDDSQLPKDRFSAERLKGVDSTLKIQPAKLEDSAVYLCASSLDPREALEQYFGPGTRLTVT.